This passage covers 4 T cell receptor beta chains from one sample sequenced in a study of patients with pleural tuberculosis. TCRdb analysed the reads with MiXCR anew, one entry per CDR3 protein. This table holds around 54,000 distinct CDR3 sequences, 7.3% found once. The receptors originated from a human donor with pleural tuberculosis.

This clonotype was detected ten times or more. The V gene is TRBV20-1, the J gene TRBJ2-7; D remains ambiguous. The germline V and J ends were trimmed by 0 bases and 0 bases, with 9 bases remaining between them. This CDR3 has 14 residues. The germline gives CDR1 DFQATT, CDR2 SNEGSKA (reference sequence). CDR3: CSARDRIASYEQYF. The CDR3 DNA reads as TGCAGTGCTAGAGATCGAATAGCCTCCTACGAGCAGTACTTC.

At least ten counts were recorded for this clonotype. The V call is TRBV11-1, the J call TRBJ1-1; D ambiguous. The V end lost 3 bases, the J end lost 3 bases, and 5 bases lay between the germline ends. The CDR3 runs 12 residues. Germline values: CDR1 SGHAT, CDR2 FQDESV (reference sequence). This chain's CDR3 is CASSFGYTEAFF. The CDR3 nucleotides are TGTGCCAGCAGCTTCGGGTACACTGAAGCTTTCTTT.

This clonotype occurred many times. The chain carries TRBV4-2 and TRBJ2-2; D remains ambiguous. Trimming took 7 bases from V and 0 from J, leaving 9 bases between them. The CDR3 covers 14 residues. Looked up from germline, CDR1 is LGHNA and CDR2 is YNFKEQ. The CDR3 sequence: CASTTESNTGELFF. The CDR3 DNA reads as TGTGCCAGCACCACGGAGTCGAACACCGGGGAGCTGTTTTTT.

This clonotype is medium-sized by share. The chain employs TRBV19 and TRBJ2-1; the match to TRBD1 covers 8 bases. Germline CDR1 and CDR2: LNHDA and SQIVND (reference sequence). This CDR3 is built from 15 residues. V shed 8 bases, J shed 1 base, and the junction held 7 bases outside the gene matches. The CDR3 DNA reads TGTGCCAGTGCTCAGGGGGCCTTTTCCTACAATGAGCAGTTCTTC. As protein: CASAQGAFSYNEQFF.